The present TCR beta chain was sequenced within a study of blood T cell repertoires in COVID-19. Overall study context: Some COVID-19 samples were acute and others convalescent; all came from the United States, Italy and Spain.

Original data processing: For nucleated cells, counts were estimated from reference gene primer amplification. This table comes from immunoSEQ multiplex PCR, and its TCRdb copy is limited to in-frame clones, with some not included. V and J calls and clone size are as listed in that table; D and trimming were resolved from the DNA. Of roughly 260,000 clones listed, over 80% are singletons. Trimming removed 0 bases from V and 7 bases from J, with 12 bases in between. Germline V gene data show CDR1 as MGHRA and CDR2 as YSYEKL. The CDR3 sequence is 14 residues long. The sample taken for sequencing was peripheral blood. The source of this sequence is a woman aged 35 to 49 with acute or convalescent COVID-19. The chain recombines TRBV4-1 with TRBJ1-2; D possibly corresponds to TRBD1 (6 bases). The CDR3: CASSQDRGPGGYTF. The CDR3 nucleotides are TGCGCCAGCAGCCAAGACAGGGGCCCGGGTGGCTACACCTTC.